The next 30 T cell receptor beta chains were all read from a single sample in a study of regulatory T cells in long-lasting Graves disease. Libraries of TCR beta came from iRepertoire HTBI primers plus Arm-PCR of CDR3 regions. Via MiXCR, TCRdb re-called the multiplex PCR reads, giving one row per CDR3 protein. The sample lists a few hundred thousand distinct CDR3 sequences; over 9.5% were seen once. The time point is: newly diagnosed GD, antithyroid drugs for less than 3 months. Preparation of the TCR library used RNA extracted from PBMCs. A further study also used this sample, focusing on T cells in Graves' hyperthyroidism and ophthalmopathy.

The sequencing used peripheral blood mononuclear cells (PBMCs), collected at new diagnosis, from a patient treated with antithyroid drugs. These receptors all stem from a woman between 18 and 29 years old with Graves disease.

The chain recombines TRBV14 with TRBJ1-2; a weak D match, TRBD1 (5 bases). CDR1 SGHDN and CDR2 FVKESK come from the germline V gene. This CDR3 has 12 amino acids. The V end was cut by 6 bases, the J end by 8 bases, with 13 bases between. CDR3 DNA sequence: TGTGCCAGCAGTCGGGACCTGACGGGCTACACCTTC. Translated, it gives CASSRDLTGYTF.

This clonotype occurred many times. This chain uses TRBV20-1 with TRBJ1-1, with TRBD1 as a possible D gene (5 bases). Germline-derived CDR1 and CDR2 are DFQATT and SNEGSKA (reference sequence). CDR3 size: 13 residues. Deletions cut 0 bases from V and 6 bases from J, with 11 bases between. CDR3 in amino acids: CSARDGRGAEAFF. In nucleotides, the CDR3 is TGCAGTGCTAGAGATGGCCGGGGGGCTGAAGCTTTCTTT.

In this sample, this clonotype turned up many times. The genes are TRBV6-2 or TRBV6-3 and TRBJ1-5; D remains ambiguous. The germline CDR1 and CDR2 sequences are MNHEY and SVGEGT. CDR3 size: 15 residues. Trimming removed 5 bases from V and 0 bases from J, with 11 bases in between. The CDR3: CASSTGRYSNQPQHF. The CDR3 DNA reads as TGTGCCAGCAGTACCGGACGGTATAGCAATCAGCCCCAGCATTTT.

This clonotype was found many times. The chain is built from TRBV20-1 and TRBJ1-2; D gene uncertain. The CDR3 is 14 residues long. With 0 bases removed from V and 1 base from J, the gap between germline ends came to 9 bases. Germline V gene data show CDR1 as DFQATT and CDR2 as SNEGSKA (reference sequence). CDR3: CSARDLALNYGYTF. CDR3 sequence (DNA): TGCAGTGCTAGAGATCTTGCGCTTAACTATGGCTACACCTTC.

This chain uses TRBV18 with TRBJ2-7; no clear D. The CDR3 totals 15 residues. Trimming pared 1 base from V and 0 bases from J, leaving 10 bases between. Germline loops: CDR1 KGHSH, CDR2 LQKENI. The CDR3 nucleotides are TGTGCCAGCTCACCACTATCCCAGAGCTCCTACGAGCAGTACTTC. As protein: CASSPLSQSSYEQYF.

In regard to this clonotype: A much larger clone lies a single base off, so this may be a read error. This chain connects TRBV12-3 or TRBV12-4 to TRBJ2-1; the D call may be TRBD1 or TRBD2 (5 bases each). CDR3 length: 16 amino acids. For the CDR3, the DNA is TGTGCCAGCACCCCTCGGTTGGGGGTTCGGCGCAATGAGCGGTTCTTC. Translated: CASTPRLGVRRNERFF.

Turning to this clonotype: This clone may be a read error of a much larger clone one base away. The rearrangement links TRBV2 to TRBJ2-5, with 9 nucleotides matching TRBD2. This CDR3 has 15 residues. From germline, CDR1 is SNHLY and CDR2 FYNNEI. J lost 7 bases, V lost 5 bases, and 11 bases had no gene match. Here the CDR3 reads CASSSGGLAGGTQYF. Here the CDR3 DNA reads TGTGCCAGCAGTTCCGGGGGACTAGCAGGCGGGACCCAGTACTTC.

In its sample, this clonotype was seen a few times. The chain couples TRBV3-1 to TRBJ2-3, with D hard to call. The V end was cut by 1 base, the J end by 4 bases, with 21 bases between. Germline CDR1 and CDR2: LGHDT and YNNKEL (reference sequence). The CDR3 is made up of 18 amino acids. CDR3 coding DNA: TGTGCCAGCAGCCAAGTATCACTCCGGCCGCCACTCGCAGATACGCAGTATTTT. Its translation is CASSQVSLRPPLADTQYF.

This clonotype was picked up one time. Only one base separates this from a far larger clonotype, so it likely reflects a read error. The chain uses TRBV7-2 and TRBJ1-1; D uncertain. The germline CDR1 and CDR2 sequences are SGHTA and FQGNSA. This CDR3 has 12 residues. The CDR3, as DNA: TGTGTCAGCAGCTTCTGGGGTACTGAAGCTTTCTTT. This codes for CVSSFWGTEAFF.

Details on this clonotype: This may be a read error: a much more frequent sequence differs by one nucleotide. The chain uses TRBV27 and TRBJ2-1, with a possible D match to TRBD1 (6 bases). Per germline, CDR1 MNHEY and CDR2 SMNVEV (reference sequence). The CDR3 has 16 amino acids. The CDR3 sequence: CASSSQTGSSYSEQFF. As DNA, the CDR3 is TGTGCCAGCAGTTCACAGACAGGAAGCTCCTACAGTGAGCAGTTCTTC.

This clonotype was observed many times. J is TRBJ1-5 and V is TRBV12-3 or TRBV12-4; D remains unclear. Trimming shortened V by 2 bases and J by 3 bases, and 5 bases separated the two germline ends. The CDR3 runs to 13 residues. In DNA, the CDR3 is TGTGCCAGCAGTTTAATGTCCAATCAGCCCCAGCATTTT. Translation gives CASSLMSNQPQHF.

The V call is TRBV7-8, the J call TRBJ1-2; 7 bases line up with TRBD1. Germline CDR1 reads SGHVS; CDR2 reads FQNEAQ. This CDR3 is 17 amino acids long. The J segment lost 0 bases and the V segment lost 5 bases, leaving 12 bases of the junction unmatched. As DNA, the CDR3 is TGTGCCAGCAGCCCCTACATCGGAGGGACAGCTAACTATGGCTACACCTTC. Translation: CASSPYIGGTANYGYTF.

This clonotype was seen many times. This chain joins TRBV18 and TRBJ2-1; TRBD2 matches at 7 bases. This CDR3 is built from 15 residues. V shed 0 bases, J shed 2 bases, and the junction held 1 base outside the gene matches. The germline gives CDR1 KGHSH, CDR2 LQKENI. For the CDR3, the DNA is TGTGCCAGCTCACCACCCGGGAGGCCCTACAATGAGCAGTTCTTC. It specifies CASSPPGRPYNEQFF.

The chain carries TRBV27 and TRBJ2-7; D perhaps matches TRBD1 (6 bases). CDR1 MNHEY and CDR2 SMNVEV come from the germline V gene (reference sequence). There are 16 residues in the CDR3. V was shortened by 2 bases and J by 7 bases, with 21 bases between the two germline ends. The DNA for the CDR3 is TGTGCCAGCAGTTTAATGGCCTCTGTAGGGGGTAGGGAGCAGTACTTC. This codes for CASSLMASVGGREQYF.

There are a few counts of this clonotype. This chain joins TRBV5-5 and TRBJ2-1, with D tentatively TRBD1 (6 bases). Germline V gene data show CDR1 as SGHKS and CDR2 as YYEKEE (reference sequence). V lost 1 base and J 0 bases, leaving 14 bases between the germline ends. This CDR3 is 17 amino acids long. CDR3 DNA sequence: TGTGCCAGCAGCTTGATTTACAGGGTAGGCTCCTACAATGAGCAGTTCTTC. Translation gives CASSLIYRVGSYNEQFF.

This clonotype was observed at least ten times. This chain joins TRBV27 and TRBJ2-1, with 9 positions matching TRBD1. This CDR3 has 16 amino acids. Unmatched junction bases numbered 10, after V lost 7 bases and J lost 3 bases. In germline, CDR1 is MNHEY, CDR2 SMNVEV (reference sequence). The CDR3 region is CASTSIQGARYNEQFF. CDR3 in DNA: TGTGCCAGCACCAGTATACAGGGGGCCCGCTACAATGAGCAGTTCTTC.

A remark on this clonotype: One end of the junction varies from germline; a read error may be responsible. The chain combines TRBV19 with TRBJ1-1; no clear D gene. This CDR3 comprises 14 residues. From germline, CDR1 is LNHDA and CDR2 SQIVND (reference sequence). The CDR3 region has the DNA TGTGCCGGTAGTATGTGGGCCACGAACACTGAAGCTTTCTTT. It specifies CAGSMWATNTEAFF.

The chain has TRBV12-3 or TRBV12-4 and TRBJ2-7; 9 nucleotides line up with TRBD1. The CDR3 loop spans 13 amino acids. Trimming took 2 bases from V and 7 from J; bases not matched to a gene: 3. As DNA, the CDR3 is TGTGCCAGCAGTTTACCGGACAGGGGAGAGCAGTACTTC. Amino acids: CASSLPDRGEQYF.

This clonotype appeared many times. This chain connects TRBV30 to TRBJ1-1; 8 bases line up with TRBD1. Germline V gives CDR1 GTSNPN, CDR2 SVGIG (reference sequence). The CDR3 has 13 amino acids. The V and J ends lost 3 bases and 5 bases, in that order; junction bases with no gene match: 5. CDR3 nucleotide sequence: TGTGCCTGGAGAGACAGGGGATCTACTGAAGCTTTCTTT. Translating gives CAWRDRGSTEAFF.

There are many counts of this clonotype. The chain combines TRBV28 with TRBJ2-5; D unresolved. Per the germline V gene, CDR1 is MDHEN and CDR2 is SYDVKM. CDR3 length: 11 amino acids. V was pared by 5 bases and J by 3 bases, with 4 bases between. This chain's CDR3 is CASSAEETQYF. CDR3 coding DNA: TGTGCCAGCAGTGCCGAAGAGACCCAGTACTTC.

This clonotype was seen ten or more times. The chain employs TRBV5-4 and TRBJ1-1, with D perhaps matching TRBD1 (5 bases). There are 14 residues in the CDR3. The germline CDR1 and CDR2 sequences are SGHNT and YYREEE (reference sequence). Deletions cut 0 bases from V and 5 bases from J, with 11 bases between. CDR3 residues: CASSLEQGWTEAFF. The CDR3 nucleotides are TGTGCCAGCAGCTTGGAGCAGGGATGGACTGAAGCTTTCTTT.

This clonotype has a handful of counts. V is TRBV7-8 and J is TRBJ2-2, with D perhaps given as TRBD1 or TRBD2 (5 bases each). Trimming shortened V by 8 bases and J by 3 bases, and 13 bases separated the two germline ends. Germline CDR1 reads SGHVS; CDR2 reads FQNEAQ. CDR3 length: 14 residues. The CDR3 DNA reads TGTGCCAGCGGTGGGGGTGCTTACACCGGGGAGCTGTTTTTT. As protein: CASGGGAYTGELFF.

This clonotype has ten or more counts. The gene calls are TRBV5-1 and TRBJ1-2; tentatively, D is TRBD1 (5 bases). Germline V gene sequence: CDR1 SGHRS, CDR2 YFSETQ. The CDR3 has 12 residues. V was trimmed by 6 bases and J by 8 bases, leaving 14 bases between them. CDR3 nucleotides: TGCGCCAGCATGTCAGGGACGACCGGCTACACCTTC. Translated: CASMSGTTGYTF. Looking up the rest from reference TRBV5-1 and TRBJ1-2 gives the full variable domain: KAGVTQTPRYLIKTRGQQVTLSCSPISGHRSVSWYQQTPGQGLQFLFEYFSETQRNKGNFPGRFSGRQFSNSRSEMNVSTLELGDSALYLCASMSGTTGYTFGSGTRLTVV.

This clonotype was seen at least ten times. The chain recombines TRBV12-3 or TRBV12-4 with TRBJ2-2; possible D gene TRBD1, 6 bases. V was cut by 5 bases and J by 8 bases, with 15 bases left in between. The CDR3 spans 14 residues. CDR3 DNA sequence: TGTGCCAGCAGTCCCCACAGGGCCGGAGGGGAGCTGTTTTTT. It translates to CASSPHRAGGELFF.

This clonotype was recorded at least ten times. The V call is TRBV6-1, the J call TRBJ2-1; D gene ambiguous. Trimming cost V 6 bases and J 7 bases, with 22 bases left between them. This CDR3 is 16 amino acids long. Germline assignment: CDR1 MNHNS and CDR2 SASEGT. This chain's CDR3 is CASRRAVTGSRNEQFF. In DNA, the CDR3 is TGTGCCAGCAGACGAGCAGTGACCGGATCTAGGAATGAGCAGTTCTTC.

This clonotype was seen repeatedly, ten times or more. The chain combines TRBV2 with TRBJ2-5, with D unresolved. This CDR3 comprises 14 residues. Germline CDR1 is SNHLY and CDR2 is FYNNEI. The ends were cut back, 8 bases at V and 1 base at J, with 14 bases in the middle. The CDR3 DNA sequence: TGTGCCAGCCTTAGGCGAGAAGGCCAAGAGACCCAGTACTTC. Its protein is CASLRREGQETQYF.

This clonotype appeared many times. The rearrangement links TRBV5-1 to TRBJ2-5, with TRBD2 matching 7 bases. Germline CDR1 and CDR2: SGHRS and YFSETQ. The CDR3 covers 13 residues. Losses at the gene ends were 5 bases for V and 5 bases for J; bases not matched to a gene: 6. The CDR3 loop is CASRISGMETQYF. The CDR3 region has the DNA TGCGCCAGCAGGATCAGCGGGATGGAGACCCAGTACTTC.

There are many counts of this clonotype. The CDR3 coding sequence is TGTGCCAGCAGTCACAGCACCAGCTCCTACAATGAGCAGTTCTTC. Translating it yields CASSHSTSSYNEQFF. The genes are TRBV6-2 or TRBV6-3 and TRBJ2-1; the D is unclear. V dropped 5 bases and J dropped 0 bases, with 11 bases sitting between them. CDR1 is MNHEY and CDR2 is SVGEGT in the germline V gene. CDR3 size: 15 residues.

This chain connects TRBV2 to TRBJ2-5; 11 bases map to TRBD2. CDR1 is SNHLY, CDR2 FYNNEI, per germline. Germline trimming cut 7 bases from V and 5 bases from J; bases unmatched to any gene: 6. The CDR3 is 14 residues long. The CDR3 loop is CASNSGREFETQYF. The CDR3 DNA reads TGTGCCAGCAATAGCGGGAGGGAATTTGAGACCCAGTACTTC.

This clonotype has only a few counts. The V and J genes are TRBV18 and TRBJ2-4; 7 bases map to TRBD1. The length of the CDR3 is 20 residues. Per germline, CDR1 KGHSH and CDR2 LQKENI. With V trimmed by 4 bases and J by 6 bases, 24 bases remained unmatched. CDR3 residues: CASSRQTGVSSVGNLNIQYF. The CDR3 DNA sequence: TGTGCCAGCTCACGGCAAACAGGGGTTTCCTCGGTGGGCAACCTAAACATTCAGTACTTC.